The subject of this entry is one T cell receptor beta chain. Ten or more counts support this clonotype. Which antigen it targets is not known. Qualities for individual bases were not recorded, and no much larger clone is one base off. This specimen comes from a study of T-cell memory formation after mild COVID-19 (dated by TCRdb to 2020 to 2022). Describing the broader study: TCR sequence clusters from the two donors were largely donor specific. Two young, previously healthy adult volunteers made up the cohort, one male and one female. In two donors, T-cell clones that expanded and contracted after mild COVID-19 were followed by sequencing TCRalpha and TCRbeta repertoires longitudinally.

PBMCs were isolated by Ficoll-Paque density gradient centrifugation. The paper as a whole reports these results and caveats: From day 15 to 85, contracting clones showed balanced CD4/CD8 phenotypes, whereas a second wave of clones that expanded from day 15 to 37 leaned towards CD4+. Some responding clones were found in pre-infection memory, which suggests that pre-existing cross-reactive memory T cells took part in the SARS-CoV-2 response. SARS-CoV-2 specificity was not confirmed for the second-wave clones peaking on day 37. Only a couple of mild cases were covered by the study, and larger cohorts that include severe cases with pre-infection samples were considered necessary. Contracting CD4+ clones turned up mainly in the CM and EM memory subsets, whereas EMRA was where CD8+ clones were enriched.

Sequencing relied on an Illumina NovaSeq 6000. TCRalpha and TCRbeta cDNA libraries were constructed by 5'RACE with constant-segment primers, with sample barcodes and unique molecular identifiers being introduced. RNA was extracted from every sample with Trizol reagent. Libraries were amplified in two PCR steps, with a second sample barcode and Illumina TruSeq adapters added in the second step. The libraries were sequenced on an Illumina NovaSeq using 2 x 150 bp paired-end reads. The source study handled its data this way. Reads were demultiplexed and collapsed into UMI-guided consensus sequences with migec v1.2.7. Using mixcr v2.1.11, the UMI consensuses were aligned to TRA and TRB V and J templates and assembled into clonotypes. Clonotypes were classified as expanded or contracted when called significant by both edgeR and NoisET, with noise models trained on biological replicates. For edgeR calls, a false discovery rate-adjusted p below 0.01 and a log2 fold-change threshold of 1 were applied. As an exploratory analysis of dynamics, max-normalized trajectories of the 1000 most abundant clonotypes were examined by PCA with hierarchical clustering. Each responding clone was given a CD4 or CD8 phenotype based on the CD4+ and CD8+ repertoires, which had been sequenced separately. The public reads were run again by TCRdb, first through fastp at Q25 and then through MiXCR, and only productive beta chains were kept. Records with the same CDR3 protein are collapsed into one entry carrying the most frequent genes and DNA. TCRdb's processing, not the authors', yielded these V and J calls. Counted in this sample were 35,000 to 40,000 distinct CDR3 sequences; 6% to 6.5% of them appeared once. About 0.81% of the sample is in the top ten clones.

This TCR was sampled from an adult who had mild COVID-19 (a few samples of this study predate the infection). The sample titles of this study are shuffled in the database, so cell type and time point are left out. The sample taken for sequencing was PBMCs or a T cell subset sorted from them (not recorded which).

The CDR3: CSARGTVGSGYTF. The DNA reads TGCAGTGCTAGGGGGACGGTTGGATCTGGCTACACCTTC. In this chain, TRBV20-1 is recombined with TRBJ1-2; TRBD1 is a possible D gene, resting on 5 matching bases. Spanning cysteine to phenylalanine, the CDR3 consists of 13 amino acids. Here the CDR3 DNA is all that survives: 39 bases in frame from base 1. V is clipped by 3 bases and J by 7 bases, and the sequence between their germline boundaries is 15 bases long. The germline V gene (reference sequence) sets CDR1 to DFQATT and CDR2 to SNEGSKA.